This T cell receptor (beta chain) was profiled in a study of T-cell memory formation after mild COVID-19. About the research overall: TCR clusters largely stayed donor specific.

The CDR3 runs to 13 residues. Germline CDR1 SGHRS, CDR2 YFSETQ. Trimming stripped 5 bases from V and 1 base from J, with 10 bases between. The study's findings and limits: Contracting clones localized mainly to CM and EM when CD4+ and mainly to EMRA when CD8+. The study detected some responding clones in pre-infection memory, suggesting cross-reactive memory joined.

This clonotype was counted only a few times. Its antigen is currently unknown. 5'RACE primed from the constant segment yielded TCR alpha and TCR beta cDNA libraries bearing sample barcodes and UMIs. TCRdb reprocessed the 5' RACE reads with MiXCR, giving one entry per CDR3 protein. The sample gives about 82,000 distinct CDR3 sequences, 9.5% to 15% of which show up once; around 41% is in the top ten. Sequenced material: PBMCs or a T cell subset sorted from them (not recorded which). The origin of this receptor is a young man who had mild COVID-19 (a few samples of this study predate the infection). Cell type and time point are not known. The V gene is TRBV5-1, the J gene TRBJ2-7; unclear D gene. CDR3 bases: TGCGCCAGCAGTACAGAGTCATCCTACGAGCAGTACTTC. Protein product: CASSTESSYEQYF.